Below, 8 T cell receptor beta chains from the same sample are listed, as sequenced in a study of T cell repertoires in cytomegalovirus infection. For these TCRs, the target antigens are not known. Each CDR3 protein is one row after TCRdb ran MiXCR on the reads. The sample consists of roughly 80,000 distinct CDR3 sequences, 35% to 50% of them appearing once. The sequencing here drew on CD8+ T cells from cultured PBMCs, taken from culture after CMV antigen stimulation. These receptors came from a human donor in good health (CMV status not recorded). Some clones in this sample may be carry-over from other donors' samples.

This sequence joins TRBV28 and TRBJ2-3; D tentatively reads TRBD1 or TRBD2 (5 bases each). CDR1 is MDHEN, CDR2 SYDVKM, per germline. The CDR3 length is 15 residues. Deletions cut 6 bases from V and 5 bases from J, with 18 bases between. CDR3 protein: CASSPGTEYQDTQYF. CDR3 bases: TGTGCCAGCAGCCCTGGGACGGAATACCAAGATACGCAGTATTTT. Supplemented by reference TRBV28 and TRBJ2-3, the full variable domain reads DVKVTQSSRYLVKRTGEKVFLECVQDMDHENMFWYRQDPGLGLRLIYFSYDVKMKEKGDIPEGYSVSREKKERFSLILESASTNQTSMYLCASSPGTEYQDTQYFGPGTRLTVL.

This clonotype was recorded only once. The chain joins TRBV19 to TRBJ1-1; D is unclear. This CDR3 is built from 13 residues. Germline V gives CDR1 LNHDA, CDR2 SQIVND (reference sequence). Between the trimmed V and J ends, which lost 2 bases and 4 bases, there was a span of 8 bases. CDR3 DNA: TGTGCCAGTAGTATATTCTCTGGCACTGAAGCTTTCTTT. Amino acids: CASSIFSGTEAFF.

This clonotype occurred a few times. V is TRBV7-6 and J is TRBJ2-3; TRBD2 agrees at 9 bases. Unmatched junction bases numbered 5, after V lost 4 bases and J lost 3 bases. CDR3 length: 15 amino acids. CDR1 and CDR2 (germline): SGHVS, FNYEAQ. The CDR3 nucleotides are TGTGCCAGCAGCTCGTTAGCGGGGGAAACAGATACGCAGTATTTT. It yields the protein CASSSLAGETDTQYF.

This chain joins TRBV19 and TRBJ1-1; D remains unclear. The CDR3 runs to 11 residues. Germline loops: CDR1 LNHDA, CDR2 SQIVND (reference sequence). With 7 bases removed from V and 2 bases from J, the gap between germline ends came to 5 bases. CDR3 sequence: CASTENTEAFF. Here the CDR3 DNA reads TGTGCCAGTACCGAAAACACTGAAGCTTTCTTT.

The table lists this clonotype with a few counts. J is TRBJ1-1 and V is TRBV25-1; unclear D gene. There are 15 residues in the CDR3. Germline values: CDR1 MGHDK, CDR2 SYGVNS. Trimming shortened V by 2 bases and J by 0 bases, and 10 bases separated the two germline ends. DNA of the CDR3: TGTGCCAGCAGTGAACAGGCAGGAGTGAACACTGAAGCTTTCTTT. Translation: CASSEQAGVNTEAFF. The entire variable domain, with the rest obtained from reference TRBV25-1 and TRBJ1-1, is as follows: EADIYQTPRYLVIGTGKKITLECSQTMGHDKMYWYQQDPGMELHLIHYSYGVNSTEKGDLSSESTVSRIRTEHFPLTLESARPSHTSQYLCASSEQAGVNTEAFFGQGTRLTVV.

This clonotype was seen just once. V is TRBV7-6 and J is TRBJ2-7; D tentatively reads TRBD1 or TRBD2 (5 bases each). This CDR3 is built from 14 residues. Germline V CDR1 and CDR2: SGHVS, FNYEAQ. V lost 3 bases to trimming and J lost 6 bases, with 15 bases between them. CDR3 in amino acids: CASSLPGPGSEQYF. The CDR3 DNA reads TGTGCCAGCAGCTTGCCGGGACCAGGGAGCGAGCAGTACTTC.

This clonotype has a single count. V and J are TRBV11-3 and TRBJ1-1, with a weak D call TRBD1 (5 bases). This CDR3 has 14 residues. CDR1 is SGHNT, CDR2 YENEEA, per germline. Deletions cut 5 bases from V and 5 bases from J, with 15 bases between. The CDR3 coding sequence is TGTGCCAGCAGCCCTCGCGGGGGGGAAACTGAAGCTTTCTTT. Its translation is CASSPRGGETEAFF.

A few counts support this clonotype. One end of the junction varies from germline; a read error may be responsible. The chain employs TRBV12-3 or TRBV12-4 and TRBJ2-2; 7 bases are a match to TRBD2. The CDR3 is made up of 15 amino acids. CDR3 protein: CASSSSGANTGELFF. As DNA, the CDR3 is TGTGCCAGCAGTTCGAGCGGGGCCAACACTGGGGAGCTGTTTTTT.